The rows below give T cell receptor beta chains drawn from one sample of a study of blood T cell repertoires in COVID-19. TCRdb's table, derived via immunoSEQ multiplex PCR, lists solely in-frame clones and lacks some. The sample yields about 130,000 clones, roughly 79% seen once. The sample taken for sequencing was peripheral blood. These receptors all come from a human donor in a cohort sampled during active COVID-19. The CDR3 runs from the conserved cysteine through the conserved F or W. A D gene is named only where the DNA matches it firmly. Clone size is shown for a subset of rows, as once, few, many or a class of expanded clone.

D: TRBD1
size: NA
J: TRBJ2-7
V: TRBV5-1
CDR3: CASSWGQGPYEQYF
DNA: TGCGCCAGCAGCTGGGGACAGGGACCCTACGAGCAGTACTTC

D: NA
size: NA
J: TRBJ2-3
V: TRBV2
CDR3: CASSEARAARGTQYF
DNA: TGTGCCAGCAGTGAAGCGCGAGCCGCCAGGGGTACGCAGTATTTT

D: TRBD1
size: NA
J: TRBJ1-5
V: TRBV2
CDR3: CASSEDRGTNQPQHF
DNA: TGTGCCAGCAGTGAGGACAGGGGCACGAATCAGCCCCAGCATTTT

D: NA
size: NA
J: TRBJ2-3
V: TRBV6-5
CDR3: CASRGGPTDTQYF
DNA: TGTGCCAGCAGAGGGGGACCCACAGATACGCAGTATTTT

D: TRBD2
size: NA
J: TRBJ2-3
V: TRBV5-5
CDR3: CASSPQGLAGGTDTQYF
DNA: TGTGCCAGCAGCCCCCAGGGACTAGCGGGGGGCACAGATACGCAGTATTTT

D: TRBD1
size: NA
J: TRBJ1-2
V: TRBV7-9
CDR3: CASSLQGAGYGYTF
DNA: TGTGCCAGCAGCTTACAGGGGGCCGGCTATGGCTACACCTTC

D: TRBD1
size: NA
J: TRBJ1-2
V: TRBV4-1
CDR3: CASSRTGTGVYGYTF
DNA: TGCGCCAGCAGCCGAACCGGGACAGGCGTTTATGGCTACACCTTC

D: NA
size: few
J: TRBJ2-7
V: TRBV7-2
CDR3: CASSLAASGAQQVYEQYF
DNA: TGTGCCAGCAGCTTAGCGGCGAGTGGGGCTCAGCAAGTCTACGAGCAGTACTTC

D: NA
size: NA
J: TRBJ1-5
V: TRBV28
CDR3: CASSSPSDSPNQPQHF
DNA: TGTGCCAGCAGCTCCCCTTCCGACAGCCCCAATCAGCCCCAGCATTTT

D: NA
size: NA
J: TRBJ1-1
V: TRBV12-3/TRBV12-4
CDR3: CASSFRGNTEAFF
DNA: TGTGCCAGCAGTTTTAGGGGGAACACTGAAGCTTTCTTT

D: NA
size: NA
J: TRBJ1-4
V: TRBV10-3
CDR3: CAITGDNEKLFF
DNA: TGTGCCATCACAGGGGATAATGAAAAACTGTTTTTT

D: NA
size: NA
J: TRBJ1-5
V: TRBV10-1
CDR3: CASSAGINQPQHF
DNA: TGCGCCAGCAGTGCCGGGATTAATCAGCCCCAGCATTTT

D: NA
size: few
J: TRBJ2-2
V: TRBV5-1
CDR3: CASSFQGRDTGELFF
DNA: TGCGCCAGCAGCTTCCAGGGGAGAGATACCGGGGAGCTGTTTTTT

D: NA
size: once
J: TRBJ2-5
V: TRBV28
CDR3: CASSLSGRARETQYF
DNA: TGTGCCAGCAGTTTGTCGGGCAGGGCGAGGGAGACCCAGTACTTC

D: TRBD1
size: NA
J: TRBJ2-5
V: TRBV7-9
CDR3: CASSDTGGWETQYF
DNA: TGTGCCAGCAGCGACACAGGGGGCTGGGAGACCCAGTACTTC

D: NA
size: NA
J: TRBJ1-6
V: TRBV7-2
CDR3: CASSPQTNSPLHF
DNA: TGTGCCAGCAGCCCACAGACGAATTCACCCCTCCACTTT

D: NA
size: NA
J: TRBJ2-7
V: TRBV9
CDR3: CASSVELNSHEQYF
DNA: TGTGCCAGCAGCGTAGAACTCAATTCCCACGAGCAGTACTTC

D: NA
size: NA
J: TRBJ1-2
V: TRBV7-9
CDR3: CASSLEEGGYTF
DNA: TGTGCCAGCAGCTTAGAGGAGGGAGGCTACACCTTC

D: TRBD1
size: NA
J: TRBJ1-2
V: TRBV3-1/TRBV3-2
CDR3: CASSQDGQGRSGYTF
DNA: TGTGCCAGCAGCCAAGACGGACAGGGGAGGTCTGGCTACACCTTC

D: NA
size: NA
J: TRBJ2-2
V: TRBV19
CDR3: CASRPGSGELFF
DNA: TGTGCCAGTAGGCCGGGGTCGGGGGAGCTGTTTTTT

D: NA
size: NA
J: TRBJ2-3
V: TRBV7-3
CDR3: CASSSTGAPPTDTQYF
DNA: TGTGCCAGCAGCTCAACCGGAGCTCCCCCCACAGATACGCAGTATTTT

D: NA
size: NA
J: TRBJ1-1
V: TRBV5-1
CDR3: CASSLLLNTEAFF
DNA: TGCGCCAGCAGCTTGCTCCTGAACACTGAAGCTTTCTTT

D: TRBD1
size: once
J: TRBJ2-7
V: TRBV25-1
CDR3: CASSMGQGPYEQYF
DNA: TGTGCCAGCAGCATGGGACAGGGCCCCTACGAGCAGTACTTC

D: TRBD1
size: NA
J: TRBJ1-2
V: TRBV10-1
CDR3: CASSPQGNGGGYTF
DNA: TGCGCCAGCAGTCCACAGGGGAATGGAGGAGGCTACACCTTC

D: NA
size: NA
J: TRBJ1-2
V: TRBV5-6
CDR3: CASRVRAGRAVGYTF
DNA: TGTGCCAGCAGGGTGCGGGCAGGTCGGGCTGTTGGCTACACCTTC

D: NA
size: NA
J: TRBJ1-6
V: TRBV10-3
CDR3: CASRAGTSSPLHF
DNA: TGTGCCTCCCGCGCCGGGACAAGTTCACCCCTCCACTTT

D: NA
size: NA
J: TRBJ1-1
V: TRBV19
CDR3: CASSISRGSGSGAFF
DNA: TGTGCCAGTAGTATTTCACGCGGGTCGGGATCTGGAGCTTTCTTT

D: NA
size: NA
J: TRBJ1-5
V: TRBV7-8
CDR3: CASSLAGRGGQPQHF
DNA: TGTGCCAGCAGCTTAGCCGGTAGGGGTGGTCAGCCCCAGCATTTT

D: NA
size: NA
J: TRBJ2-3
V: TRBV5-4
CDR3: CASSLQTDTQYF
DNA: TGTGCCAGCAGCTTGCAGACAGATACGCAGTATTTT

D: NA
size: once
J: TRBJ2-2
V: TRBV2
CDR3: CASSDGGENTGELFF
DNA: TGTGCCAGCAGTGATGGCGGGGAGAACACCGGGGAGCTGTTTTTT

D: NA
size: NA
J: TRBJ2-1
V: TRBV6-4
CDR3: CASSGEVSSYNEQFF
DNA: TGTGCCAGCAGTGGAGAGGTCAGCTCCTACAATGAGCAGTTCTTC

D: TRBD2
size: NA
J: TRBJ2-1
V: TRBV6-2/TRBV6-3
CDR3: CASSLTLGTSVHEQFF
DNA: TGTGCCAGCAGCCTAACCCTCGGGACTAGCGTCCATGAGCAGTTCTTC

D: TRBD1
size: NA
J: TRBJ1-1
V: TRBV27
CDR3: CASSFSTGYRNTEAFF
DNA: TGTGCCAGCAGTTTCTCGACAGGGTATCGTAACACTGAAGCTTTCTTT

D: NA
size: NA
J: TRBJ1-1
V: TRBV5-1
CDR3: CASKLEPQENTEAFF
DNA: TGCGCCAGCAAATTGGAACCACAGGAGAACACTGAAGCTTTCTTT

D: NA
size: NA
J: TRBJ1-1
V: TRBV6-5
CDR3: CATGRTNTEAFF
DNA: TGTGCCACCGGGCGGACAAACACTGAAGCTTTCTTT

D: NA
size: NA
J: TRBJ1-1
V: TRBV3-1/TRBV3-2
CDR3: CASSSAGTQNTEAFF
DNA: TGTGCCAGCAGTTCAGCGGGGACTCAGAACACTGAAGCTTTCTTT

D: NA
size: NA
J: TRBJ1-5
V: TRBV10-3
CDR3: CAISEEGVYQPQHF
DNA: TGTGCCATCAGTGAAGAAGGGGTCTATCAGCCCCAGCATTTT

D: NA
size: NA
J: TRBJ2-5
V: TRBV5-4
CDR3: CASSPSVQETQYF
DNA: TGTGCCAGCAGCCCTTCCGTCCAAGAGACCCAGTACTTC

D: TRBD1
size: NA
J: TRBJ1-4
V: TRBV5-1
CDR3: CASSFGTASNEKLFF
DNA: TGCGCCAGCAGCTTCGGGACAGCCTCTAATGAAAAACTGTTTTTT

D: NA
size: NA
J: TRBJ2-2
V: TRBV7-8
CDR3: CASSQQRWDTGELFF
DNA: TGTGCCAGCAGCCAACAGCGGTGGGACACCGGGGAGCTGTTTTTT

D: NA
size: once
J: TRBJ1-3
V: TRBV2
CDR3: CASSSLSIASSGNTIYF
DNA: TGTGCCAGCAGCTCTTTATCGATAGCTAGCTCTGGAAACACCATATATTTT

D: TRBD2
size: NA
J: TRBJ2-3
V: TRBV27
CDR3: CASSERGVTDTQYF
DNA: TGTGCCAGCAGCGAGCGGGGGGTCACAGATACGCAGTATTTT